The table lists the clone carrying this TCR beta chain with a count of one. Its target is unknown. CDR3 length equals 13 residues. V lost 6 bases and J 4 bases, leaving 12 bases between the germline ends. From germline, CDR1 is MNHNY and CDR2 SVGAGI (reference sequence). This sample is part of a study of a mutant IDH1 vaccine in newly diagnosed glioma. Looking at the study overall: Patients received vaccination from 4-6 weeks after radiotherapy alone, or with temozolomide cycles. Before enrollment, patients got radiotherapy alone, temozolomide alone, or mostly the combination.

Sequencing used immunoSEQ multiplex PCR; TCRdb keeps in-frame clones, though not all of them. The sample carries 45,000 to 55,000 clones, around 80% recorded once. The time point here: week 5, during vaccination. Every vaccination contained 300 ug of the mutant IDH1 20-mer peptide and was paired with topical imiquimod. The donor cohort comprised cases of new WHO grade 3 or 4 IDH1-mutant, ATRX-lost astrocytoma. The J gene is TRBJ2-5, the V gene TRBV6-6; D is uncertain. This TCR derives from a woman aged 40 to 50 with glioma. Sequenced here: PBMCs, sampled from a glioma patient whose treatment included an IDH1 peptide vaccine. CDR3 region: CASRPGAAETQYF. CDR3 in DNA: TGTGCCAGCAGGCCCGGAGCCGCAGAGACCCAGTACTTC.